This TCR beta chain was obtained from a study of preoperative IRX-2 immunotherapy in early breast cancer. Here immunoSEQ multiplex PCR was the method, and the copy in TCRdb shows in-frame clones only, minus some. The sample lists 40,000 to 45,000 clones, over 85% occurring once. Regarding treatment: preoperative locoregional IRX-2 cytokine immunotherapy. Preoperative locoregional IRX-2 cytokine immunotherapy was tested in the phase Ib source study. Germline values: CDR1 MNHNS, CDR2 SASEGT. CDR3 length: 19 residues. V lost 4 bases to trimming and J lost 0 bases; unmatched junction nucleotides: 15. The receptor was derived from a human donor with breast cancer. The chain is built from TRBV6-1 and TRBJ1-3; 7 bases map to TRBD1. The source material was tumor tissue, sampled after IRX-2 immunotherapy. As DNA, the CDR3 is TGTGCCAGCAGTGCCCGAGGTGGGGACAGCACGAACTCTGGAAACACCATATATTTT. It yields the protein CASSARGGDSTNSGNTIYF.